This T cell receptor (beta chain) was obtained from a study of OX40 agonist ivuxolimab in advanced cancers. The overall study: Every 2 weeks, patients got intravenous ivuxolimab at one of six dose levels (0.01-10 mg/kg). Three patients had partial responses: one hepatocellular carcinoma, two cutaneous melanoma. Whole-study findings and limits: The study found that CD8+ T cells averaged more expanded clones than CD4+.

There are 17 residues in the CDR3. In germline, CDR1 is SGDLS, CDR2 YYNGEE. J was trimmed by 0 bases and V by 3 bases; bases with no gene match: 8. Clones were read by immunoSEQ multiplex PCR, and TCRdb kept only the in-frame ones, dropping some. The top ten clones hold 20% to 25% of a sample with some 37,000 clones, about three quarters of them seen once. A word on this clone: Its antigen is not known.

People who had autoimmune disease history or systemic immunosuppression were excluded. This receptor was obtained from an adult with an advanced solid tumor such as melanoma, head and neck, liver or kidney cancer. Specimen: CD4+ or CD8+ T cells sorted from blood, collected in a trial of the OX40 agonist ivuxolimab. This chain connects TRBV9 to TRBJ2-3; 9 nucleotides line up with TRBD1. CDR3: CASSAGQGPPSTDTQYF. As DNA, the CDR3 is TGTGCCAGCAGCGCCGGACAGGGGCCCCCTAGCACAGATACGCAGTATTTT.